The clone carrying this T cell receptor (beta chain) was detected ten times or more. Its cognate antigen is unknown. The sample originates from a study of T cells after yellow fever vaccination. Study summary: Preparation used SMART-Seq v4 Ultra Low Input for the low-cell-number fractions. General study results and limits: Abundant clonotypes (contaminants from the bulk population) could be present in FACS-sorted repertoires. Booster samples showed a return of most primary-vaccination clones (about 96% CD4, 88% CD8).

Losses at the gene ends were 8 bases for V and 4 bases for J; bases not matched to a gene: 12. From germline, CDR1 is SNHLY and CDR2 FYNNEI. CDR3 length equals 15 residues. By 5'RACE template switching, TCR cDNA was produced, with a universal primer site and UMIs added in the process. Using its own MiXCR run on the 5' RACE reads, TCRdb lists one record per CDR3 protein. The sample yields about 240,000 distinct CDR3 sequences, about 3.9% seen once. This receptor was taken from a man aged 18-30 years who received the YFV17D yellow fever vaccine. The chain carries TRBV2 and TRBJ2-7; 9 nucleotides line up with TRBD2. This sample comprised PBMCs, obtained 15 days after the yellow fever booster vaccination. CDR3 bases: TGTGCCAGCCTGACTAGCGGAAGAAAATCTTACGAGCAGTACTTC. Residues: CASLTSGRKSYEQYF. Complete variable domain (other parts from reference TRBV2 and TRBJ2-7): EPEVTQTPSHQVTQMGQEVILRCVPISNHLYFYWYRQILGQKVEFLVSFYNNEISEKSEIFDDQFSVERPDGSNFTLKIRSTKLEDSAMYFCASLTSGRKSYEQYFGPGTRLTVT.